This passage covers 22 T cell receptor beta chains from one sample sequenced in a study of blood T cell repertoires in COVID-19. This table comes from immunoSEQ multiplex PCR, and its TCRdb copy is limited to in-frame clones, with some not included. The sample carries some 500,000 clones, about 88% recorded once. The sample consisted of peripheral blood. These receptors were taken from a woman aged 45-60 years with COVID-19, enrolled during active disease.

This clone was observed a single time. The rearrangement links TRBV2 to TRBJ1-5, with TRBD1 matching 8 bases. The CDR3 length is 13 residues. The germline CDR1 and CDR2 sequences are SNHLY and FYNNEI. Trimming at V came to 7 bases and at J to 7 bases, leaving 6 bases not matched to a gene. The CDR3 region is CASKDREVQPQHF. DNA for the CDR3: TGTGCCAGCAAGGACAGGGAGGTCCAGCCCCAGCATTTT.

The chain recombines TRBV28 with TRBJ1-6, with no clear D. Germline V gene lookup returns CDR1 MDHEN and CDR2 SYDVKM. Trimming cost V 5 bases and J 16 bases, with 18 bases left between them. There are 13 residues in the CDR3. CDR3 bases: TGTGCCAGCAGTCCCGACACCACTTTGAAACTCCACTTT. It yields the protein CASSPDTTLKLHF.

V usage is TRBV6-5 and J usage is TRBJ1-2; D uncertain. Germline lookup yields CDR1 MNHEY and CDR2 SVGAGI. V lost 6 bases and J 2 bases, leaving 10 bases between the germline ends. The CDR3 totals 13 residues. CDR3 amino acids: CASSLDGNYGYTF. The CDR3 DNA reads as TGTGCCAGCAGCCTAGACGGGAACTATGGCTACACCTTC.

The chain carries TRBV18 and TRBJ1-1; TRBD1 agrees at 8 bases. The length of the CDR3 is 15 residues. CDR1 is KGHSH and CDR2 is LQKENI in the germline V gene. The junction had 5 bases not matched to a gene; V was cut back by 1 base and J by 4 bases. The DNA of the CDR3 is TGTGCCAGCTCACCACGGCAACAGGGGGGCACTGAAGCTTTCTTT. Translation: CASSPRQQGGTEAFF.

The chain carries TRBV27 and TRBJ1-2, with 11 bases identical to TRBD1. The CDR3 has 14 residues. Germline-derived CDR1 and CDR2 are MNHEY and SMNVEV (reference sequence). V lost 5 bases and J lost 9; bases outside the gene matches: 8. The chain's CDR3 is CASSQDRGRHSYTF. The CDR3 nucleotides read TGTGCCAGCAGTCAGGACAGGGGGCGGCATAGCTACACCTTC.

The gene calls are TRBV19 and TRBJ1-3; D uncertain. Per the germline V gene, CDR1 is LNHDA and CDR2 is SQIVND (reference sequence). V shed 9 bases and J shed 2 bases, with 11 bases lying between them. The CDR3 has 13 amino acids. The CDR3 protein is CASRRETGNTIYF. CDR3 in DNA: TGTGCCAGCCGTCGGGAAACTGGAAACACCATATATTTT.

The chain uses TRBV3-1 (or the pseudogene TRBV3-2) and TRBJ1-2; D is unresolved. The V and J ends lost 0 bases and 4 bases respectively, with 9 bases between them. The CDR3 is 14 residues long. CDR1 is LGHDT and CDR2 is YNNKEL in the germline V gene (reference sequence). CDR3 in DNA: TGTGCCAGCAGCCAAGAGTTGAACGGCTATGGCTACACCTTC. As protein: CASSQELNGYGYTF.

The chain recombines TRBV21-1 with TRBJ1-2. TRBV21-1 is described as a pseudogene. CDR3 length: 15 residues. The chain's CDR3 is CASMVRTPYIGGYTF. The CDR3 nucleotides are TGTGCCAGCATGGTAAGGACTCCCTATATCGGCGGCTACACCTTC.

J is TRBJ2-3 and V is TRBV7-2, with D possibly matching TRBD1 (5 bases). V was cut by 5 bases and J by 0 bases, with 12 bases left in between. The CDR3 is made up of 15 amino acids. CDR1 and CDR2 from the germline V gene are SGHTA and FQGNSA. The CDR3 DNA reads TGTGCCAGCAGCCCAGGGTTTACTAGCACAGATACGCAGTATTTT. Translation: CASSPGFTSTDTQYF.

The chain combines TRBV5-4 with TRBJ1-2; 7 bases are a match to TRBD1. The CDR3 has 15 residues. Losses at the gene ends were 1 base for V and 3 bases for J; bases not matched to a gene: 6. CDR1 and CDR2 (germline): SGHNT, YYREEE (reference sequence). In nucleotides, the CDR3 is TGTGCCAGCAGCTTGCCGGGACAGATAGACTATGGCTACACCTTC. This gives the protein CASSLPGQIDYGYTF.

This clone was counted a few times. This chain joins TRBV2 and TRBJ1-1; possible D gene TRBD1, 6 bases. Deletions cut 2 bases from V and 8 bases from J, with 15 bases between. CDR1 and CDR2 (germline): SNHLY, FYNNEI. This CDR3 is 14 amino acids long. The CDR3 spells CASSERRGGLEAFF. The CDR3, as DNA: TGTGCCAGCAGTGAAAGGAGGGGGGGGCTGGAAGCTTTCTTT. Full variable domain (outside the CDR3, taken from reference TRBV2 and TRBJ1-1): EPEVTQTPSHQVTQMGQEVILRCVPISNHLYFYWYRQILGQKVEFLVSFYNNEISEKSEIFDDQFSVERPDGSNFTLKIRSTKLEDSAMYFCASSERRGGLEAFFGQGTRLTVV.

This clone was counted between two and nine times. V is TRBV30 and J is TRBJ1-3; TRBD1 aligns across 9 bases. J lost 6 bases, V lost 6 bases, and 3 bases had no gene match. Germline assignment: CDR1 GTSNPN and CDR2 SVGIG (reference sequence). The CDR3 contains 12 residues. Here the CDR3 DNA reads TGTGCCTGCTGGACAGGGGCAAACACCATATATTTT. Its translation: CACWTGANTIYF. The entire variable domain, with the rest obtained from reference TRBV30 and TRBJ1-3, is as follows: SQTIHQWPATLVQPVGSPLSLECTVEGTSNPNLYWYRQAAGRGLQLLFYSVGIGQISSEVPQNLSASRPQDRQFILSSKKLLLSDSGFYLCACWTGANTIYFGEGSWLTVV.

This rearrangement joins TRBV5-1 to TRBJ2-6; D is possibly TRBD2 (5 bases). Germline lookup yields CDR1 SGHRS and CDR2 YFSETQ. V dropped 2 bases and J dropped 5 bases, with 14 bases sitting between them. There are 16 residues in the CDR3. The CDR3 sequence is CASSFFTGVRANVLTF. The CDR3 DNA reads TGCGCCAGCAGCTTTTTTACCGGGGTAAGGGCCAACGTCCTGACTTTC.

J is TRBJ1-3 and V is TRBV5-6; D unclear. CDR3 length: 14 residues. Germline CDR1 reads SGHDT; CDR2 reads YYEEEE. Trimming took off 2 bases at V and 5 bases at J, with 11 bases between the two ends. The CDR3 DNA reads as TGTGCCAGCAGCTTAGGAGCGGTCCGAAACACCATATATTTT. Translating gives CASSLGAVRNTIYF.

In its sample, this clone was seen once. This chain connects TRBV27 to TRBJ2-7; D may be TRBD1 (6 bases). Per the germline V gene, CDR1 is MNHEY and CDR2 is SMNVEV (reference sequence). The CDR3 is made up of 14 amino acids. V dropped 5 bases and J dropped 0 bases, with 11 bases sitting between them. CDR3 residues: CASSHRQDSYEQYF. DNA for the CDR3: TGTGCCAGCAGTCATCGACAGGACTCCTACGAGCAGTACTTC.

The chain carries TRBV24-1 and TRBJ2-3, with TRBD1 identical over 7 bases. Germline V gives CDR1 KGHDR, CDR2 SFDVKD. The V gene end was trimmed by 0 bases and the J gene end by 2 bases; junction bases not matched to a gene: 7. The CDR3 has 17 amino acids. The CDR3 is CATSDLTGATYTDTQYF. The CDR3 DNA is TGTGCCACCAGTGATTTGACAGGGGCGACCTACACAGATACGCAGTATTTT.

The chain uses TRBV24-1 and TRBJ2-3; no firm D call. Germline lookup yields CDR1 KGHDR and CDR2 SFDVKD. CDR3 length: 13 amino acids. Between the trimmed V and J ends, which lost 3 bases and 3 bases, there was a span of 6 bases. The CDR3 region is CATSDVVTDTQYF. For the CDR3, the DNA is TGTGCCACCAGTGATGTCGTGACAGATACGCAGTATTTT.

The chain joins TRBV5-4 to TRBJ2-1, with 8 positions matching TRBD2. The germline gives CDR1 SGHNT, CDR2 YYREEE (reference sequence). This CDR3 has 15 amino acids. J gave up 6 bases and V 0 bases, and 5 bases lay outside the gene matches. CDR3 residues: CASSLDYGTSNEQFF. CDR3 nucleotide sequence: TGTGCCAGCAGCTTGGATTACGGGACTAGCAATGAGCAGTTCTTC.

The V and J genes are TRBV2 and TRBJ1-5; tentative D call: TRBD1 (6 bases). CDR1 is SNHLY, CDR2 FYNNEI, per germline. CDR3 length equals 15 residues. V lost 7 bases, J lost 4 bases, and 17 bases lay in between. For the CDR3, the DNA is TGTGCCAGCACTCCTTTGGGGGCTGGAAATCAGCCCCAGCATTTT. This translates into CASTPLGAGNQPQHF.

The CDR3 nucleotides read TGTGCCAGCAGCTCCTCCGGGAAAAGTGAAGCTTTCTTT. It translates to CASSSSGKSEAFF. The chain has TRBV7-3 and TRBJ1-1; D is undetermined. The CDR3 totals 13 residues. V was shortened by 4 bases and J by 7 bases, with 13 bases between the two germline ends. Per germline, CDR1 SGHTA and CDR2 FQGTGA.

The rearrangement joins TRBV5-1 to TRBJ1-3; D unclear. The CDR3 is made up of 13 amino acids. With 4 bases removed from V and 4 bases from J, the gap between germline ends came to 9 bases. CDR1 and CDR2 (germline): SGHRS, YFSETQ. The CDR3 reads CASSPGSGNTIYF. The CDR3 region has the DNA TGCGCCAGCAGCCCCGGGTCCGGAAACACCATATATTTT.

V is TRBV7-2 and J is TRBJ2-1, with a weak D call TRBD1 (6 bases). The ends were cut back, 1 base at V and 2 bases at J, with 12 bases in the middle. Germline lookup yields CDR1 SGHTA and CDR2 FQGNSA. The CDR3 has 16 amino acids. The CDR3 is CASSLGSGVPYNEQFF. CDR3 DNA sequence: TGTGCCAGCAGCTTAGGGTCAGGGGTTCCCTACAATGAGCAGTTCTTC.